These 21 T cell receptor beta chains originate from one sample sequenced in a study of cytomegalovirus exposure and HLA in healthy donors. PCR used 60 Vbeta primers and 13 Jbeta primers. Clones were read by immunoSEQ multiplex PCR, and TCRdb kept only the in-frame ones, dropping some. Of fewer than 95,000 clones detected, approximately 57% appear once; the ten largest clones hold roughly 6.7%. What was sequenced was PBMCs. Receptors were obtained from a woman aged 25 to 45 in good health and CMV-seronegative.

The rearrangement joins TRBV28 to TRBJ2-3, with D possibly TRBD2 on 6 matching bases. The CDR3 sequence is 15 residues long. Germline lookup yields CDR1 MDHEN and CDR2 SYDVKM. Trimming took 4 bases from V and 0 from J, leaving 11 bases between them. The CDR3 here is CASSWTITSTDTQYF. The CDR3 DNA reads TGTGCCAGCAGTTGGACTATTACTAGCACAGATACGCAGTATTTT. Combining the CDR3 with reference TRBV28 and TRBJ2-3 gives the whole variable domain DVKVTQSSRYLVKRTGEKVFLECVQDMDHENMFWYRQDPGLGLRLIYFSYDVKMKEKGDIPEGYSVSREKKERFSLILESASTNQTSMYLCASSWTITSTDTQYFGPGTRLTVL.

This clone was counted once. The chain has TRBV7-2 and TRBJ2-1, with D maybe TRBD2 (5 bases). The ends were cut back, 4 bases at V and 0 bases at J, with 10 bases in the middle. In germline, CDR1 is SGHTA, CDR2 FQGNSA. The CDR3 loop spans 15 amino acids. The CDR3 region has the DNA TGTGCCAGCAGCTACCAGCGGAGCTCCTACAATGAGCAGTTCTTC. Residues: CASSYQRSSYNEQFF.

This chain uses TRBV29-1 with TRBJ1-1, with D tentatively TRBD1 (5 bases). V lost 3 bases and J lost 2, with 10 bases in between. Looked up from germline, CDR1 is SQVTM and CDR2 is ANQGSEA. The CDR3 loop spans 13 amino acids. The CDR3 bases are TGCAGCGTTGAGGGGGGGGGTAACACTGAAGCTTTCTTT. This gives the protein CSVEGGGNTEAFF.

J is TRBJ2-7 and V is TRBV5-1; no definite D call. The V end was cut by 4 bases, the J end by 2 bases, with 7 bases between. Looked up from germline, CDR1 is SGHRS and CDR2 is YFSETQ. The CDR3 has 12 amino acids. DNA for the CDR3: TGCGCCAGCAGCGTACAGCCCTACGAGCAGTACTTC. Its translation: CASSVQPYEQYF.

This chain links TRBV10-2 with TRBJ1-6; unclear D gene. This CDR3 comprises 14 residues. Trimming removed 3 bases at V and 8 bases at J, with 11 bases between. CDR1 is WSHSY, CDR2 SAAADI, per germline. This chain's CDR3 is CASSERGPDSPLHF. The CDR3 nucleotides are TGCGCCAGCAGTGAAAGAGGGCCGGATTCACCCCTCCACTTT.

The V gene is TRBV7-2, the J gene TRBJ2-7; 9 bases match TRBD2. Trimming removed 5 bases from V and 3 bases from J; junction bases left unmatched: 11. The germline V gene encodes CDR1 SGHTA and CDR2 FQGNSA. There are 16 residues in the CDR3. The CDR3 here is CASSLPQAGGYYEQYF. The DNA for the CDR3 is TGTGCCAGCAGCCTACCGCAAGCGGGAGGATACTACGAGCAGTACTTC.

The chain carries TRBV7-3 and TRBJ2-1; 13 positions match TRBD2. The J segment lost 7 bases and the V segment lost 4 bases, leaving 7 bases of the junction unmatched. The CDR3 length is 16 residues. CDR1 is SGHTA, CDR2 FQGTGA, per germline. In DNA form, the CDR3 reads TGTGCCAGCAGCTCAGGACTAGCGGGAGCCTGGAATGAGCAGTTCTTC. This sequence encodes CASSSGLAGAWNEQFF.

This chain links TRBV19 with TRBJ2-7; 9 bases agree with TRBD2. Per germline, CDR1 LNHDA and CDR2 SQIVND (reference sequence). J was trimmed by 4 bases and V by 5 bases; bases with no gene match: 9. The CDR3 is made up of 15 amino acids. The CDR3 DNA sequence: TGTGCCAGTAGTCCCGGACCGGGACTAGCATACGAGCAGTACTTC. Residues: CASSPGPGLAYEQYF.

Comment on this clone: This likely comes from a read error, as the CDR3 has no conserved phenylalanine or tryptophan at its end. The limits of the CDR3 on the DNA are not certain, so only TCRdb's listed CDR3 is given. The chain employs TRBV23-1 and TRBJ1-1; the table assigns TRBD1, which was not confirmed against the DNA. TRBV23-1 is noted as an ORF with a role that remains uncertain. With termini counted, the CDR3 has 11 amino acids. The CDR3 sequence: CASSQSPTLGL.

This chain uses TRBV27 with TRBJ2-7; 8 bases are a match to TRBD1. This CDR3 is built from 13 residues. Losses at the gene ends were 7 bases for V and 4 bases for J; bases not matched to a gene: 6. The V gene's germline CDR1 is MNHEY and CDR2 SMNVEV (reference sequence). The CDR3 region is CASIRTGSYEQYF. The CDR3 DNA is TGTGCCAGCATCAGGACAGGGTCTTACGAGCAGTACTTC.

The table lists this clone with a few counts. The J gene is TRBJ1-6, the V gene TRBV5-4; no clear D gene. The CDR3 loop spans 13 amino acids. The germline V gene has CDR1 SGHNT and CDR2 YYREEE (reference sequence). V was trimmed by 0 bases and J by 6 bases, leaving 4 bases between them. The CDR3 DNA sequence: TGTGCCAGCAGCTTGGGGAGTAATTCACCCCTCCACTTT. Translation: CASSLGSNSPLHF.

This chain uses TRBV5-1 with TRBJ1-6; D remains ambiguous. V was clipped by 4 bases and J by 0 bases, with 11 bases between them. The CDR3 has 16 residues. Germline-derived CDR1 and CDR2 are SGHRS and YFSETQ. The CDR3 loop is CASSGGESSYNSPLHF. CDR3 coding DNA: TGCGCCAGCAGCGGAGGCGAGAGCTCCTATAATTCACCCCTCCACTTT.

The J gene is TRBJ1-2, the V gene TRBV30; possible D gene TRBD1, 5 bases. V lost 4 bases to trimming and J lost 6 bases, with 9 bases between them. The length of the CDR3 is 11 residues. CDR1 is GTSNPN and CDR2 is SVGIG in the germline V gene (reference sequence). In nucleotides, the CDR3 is TGTGCCTGGAAAAGGGGTAATGGCTACACCTTC. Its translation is CAWKRGNGYTF.

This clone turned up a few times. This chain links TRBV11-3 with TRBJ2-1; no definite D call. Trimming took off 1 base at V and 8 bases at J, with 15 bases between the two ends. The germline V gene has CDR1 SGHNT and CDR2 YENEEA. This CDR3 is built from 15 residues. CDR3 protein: CASSLGSGGGHEQFF. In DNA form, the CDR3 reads TGTGCCAGCAGCTTAGGAAGTGGCGGTGGCCATGAGCAGTTCTTC.

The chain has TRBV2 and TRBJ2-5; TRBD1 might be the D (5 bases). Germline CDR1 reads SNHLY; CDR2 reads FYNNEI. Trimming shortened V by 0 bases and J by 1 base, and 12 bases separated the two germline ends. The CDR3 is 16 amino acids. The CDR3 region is CASSEAAGWAQETQYF. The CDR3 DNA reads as TGTGCCAGCAGTGAAGCGGCAGGGTGGGCCCAAGAGACCCAGTACTTC.

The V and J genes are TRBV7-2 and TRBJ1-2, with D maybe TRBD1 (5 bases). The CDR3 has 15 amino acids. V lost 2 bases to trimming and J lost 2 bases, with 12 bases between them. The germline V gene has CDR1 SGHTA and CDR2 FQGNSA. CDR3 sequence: CASSLPTVINYGYTF. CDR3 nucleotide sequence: TGTGCCAGCAGCTTACCGACAGTTATCAACTATGGCTACACCTTC.

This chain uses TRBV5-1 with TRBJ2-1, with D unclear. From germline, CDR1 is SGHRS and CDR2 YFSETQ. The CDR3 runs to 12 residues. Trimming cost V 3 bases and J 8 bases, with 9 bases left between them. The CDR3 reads CASSSLDDEQFF. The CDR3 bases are TGCGCCAGCAGCTCCTTAGATGATGAGCAGTTCTTC.

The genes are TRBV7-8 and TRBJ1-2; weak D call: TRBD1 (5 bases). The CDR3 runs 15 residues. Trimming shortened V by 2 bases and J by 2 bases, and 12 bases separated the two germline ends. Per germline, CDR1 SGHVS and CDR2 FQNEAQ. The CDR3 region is CASSLPPGLNYGYTF. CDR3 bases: TGTGCCAGCAGCTTACCTCCGGGACTAAACTATGGCTACACCTTC.

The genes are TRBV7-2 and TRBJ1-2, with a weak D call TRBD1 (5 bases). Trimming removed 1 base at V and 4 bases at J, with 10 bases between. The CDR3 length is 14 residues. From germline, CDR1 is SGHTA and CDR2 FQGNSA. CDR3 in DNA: TGTGCCAGCAGCTTAGATCAGGGAGGCTATGGCTACACCTTC. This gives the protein CASSLDQGGYGYTF.

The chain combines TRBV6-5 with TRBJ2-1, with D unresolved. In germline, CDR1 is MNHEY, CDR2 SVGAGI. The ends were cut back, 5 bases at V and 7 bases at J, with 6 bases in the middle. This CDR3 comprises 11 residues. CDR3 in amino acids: CASSRQNEQFF. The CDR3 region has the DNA TGTGCCAGCAGTAGACAAAATGAGCAGTTCTTC.

CDR3 coding DNA: TGTGCCTCCGCGGGGGAGGGTGAGCAGTTCTTC. Its translation is CASAGEGEQFF. V is TRBV7-9 and J is TRBJ2-1; TRBD2 matches at 7 bases. V gave up 11 bases and J gave up 9 bases; unmatched junction bases: 7. The CDR3 is made up of 11 amino acids. Germline assignment: CDR1 SEHNR and CDR2 FQNEAQ (reference sequence).